The rows below give T cell receptor beta chains drawn from one sample of a study of T cell responses to AZD1222 COVID-19 vaccine. Method: immunoSEQ multiplex PCR; TCRdb's copy keeps in-frame clones and lacks some. This table holds 180,000 or so clones, under 95% found once. The sequencing used peripheral blood, collected 28 days after the second AZD1222 dose. The source is an adult who received the AZD1222 COVID-19 vaccine. CDR3s include the opening cysteine and the closing phenylalanine or tryptophan. D genes are given only for firm matches. Some rows have no size entry. The others give once, few or many, or a class for an expanded clone.

19	TRBJ2-4	TRBV28	NA	TRBD2	TGTGCCAGCAGTAGCCCCGCTAGCGGCTACCCGGTGGGCAAAAACATTCAGTACTTC	CASSSPASGYPVGKNIQYF
22	TRBJ2-5	TRBV5-1	once	TRBD2	TGCGCCAGCAGCTTGGAATTAGGCGGGACTAGCGGGGGGATTAACCAACAAGAGACCCAGTACTTC	CASSLELGGTSGGINQQETQYF
13	TRBJ1-2	TRBV4-2	NA	NA	TGTGCCAGCAGCCAAGAGTCCGGGTATGGCTACACCTTC	CASSQESGYGYTF
17	TRBJ1-6	TRBV4-1	NA	TRBD1	TGCGCCAGCAGCCGCCTTTCGACAGGGGGCAAGAATTCACCCCTCCACTTT	CASSRLSTGGKNSPLHF
14	TRBJ1-6	TRBV6-4	NA	NA	TGTGCCAGCAGGGGGGACGGTGAAGGATCACCCCTCCACTTT	CASRGDGEGSPLHF
14	TRBJ1-1	TRBV5-8	once	TRBD1	TGTGCCAGCAGCTCAGGACAGGGGAGGACTGAAGCTTTCTTT	CASSSGQGRTEAFF
14	TRBJ1-1	TRBV30	NA	NA	TGTGCCTGGAGTGTGCCCGGGTTAATGACTGAAGCTTTCTTT	CAWSVPGLMTEAFF
15	TRBJ1-1	TRBV10-3	NA	NA	TGTGCCATCACTGATGGCAGGGGCCTGAACACTGAAGCTTTCTTT	CAITDGRGLNTEAFF
15	TRBJ2-2	TRBV2	NA	NA	TGTGCCAGCAGTGTTTTCGGGACGGCCACCGGGGAGCTGTTTTTT	CASSVFGTATGELFF
13	TRBJ1-2	TRBV6-1	NA	NA	TGTGCCAGCACCCTACGTGAAATCTATGGCTACACCTTC	CASTLREIYGYTF
16	TRBJ2-1	TRBV5-1	NA	NA	TGCGCCAGCAGCCCGAGGCCCGGGTCGGGGAGAAATGAGCAGTTCTTC	CASSPRPGSGRNEQFF
13	TRBJ1-1	TRBV7-9	NA	TRBD1	TGTGCCAGCAGTTGGGACAGATCCACTGAAGCTTTCTTT	CASSWDRSTEAFF
16	TRBJ1-5	TRBV14	NA	NA	TGTGCCAGCAGCCGGGGTGGGCCAGTTAGCAATCAGCCCCAGCATTTT	CASSRGGPVSNQPQHF
15	TRBJ2-5	TRBV9	NA	NA	TGTGCCAGCAGCGTAGGACCGGGGAGCCGGGAGACCCAGTACTTC	CASSVGPGSRETQYF
13	TRBJ1-4	TRBV30	NA	NA	TGTGCCTGGAGTGTACAGCATAATGAAAAACTGTTTTTT	CAWSVQHNEKLFF
17	TRBJ2-3	TRBV11-2	NA	TRBD2	TGTGCCAGCAGCTTAGCCGGTAGCGGGGGGGGCACAGATACGCAGTATTTT	CASSLAGSGGGTDTQYF
12	TRBJ1-3	TRBV7-2	NA	NA	TGTGCCAGCAGCTTAGTGGGATCTTCCATATATTTT	CASSLVGSSIYF
13	TRBJ2-7	TRBV11-2	NA	NA	TGTGCCAGCAGCTTAGGGCCCTCCTACGAGCAGTACTTC	CASSLGPSYEQYF
14	TRBJ1-2	TRBV19	NA	NA	TGTGCCAGTAGTATAGAAGCAGCTAACTATGGCTACACCTTC	CASSIEAANYGYTF
14	TRBJ1-2	TRBV7-2	NA	NA	TGTGCCAGCAGCTTCACAGGGACTTACTATGGCTACACCTTC	CASSFTGTYYGYTF
17	TRBJ2-1	TRBV4-1	NA	NA	TGCGCCAGCAGCCAAGTCGATTTAGGATTTTCATACAATGAGCAGTTCTTC	CASSQVDLGFSYNEQFF
14	TRBJ2-5	TRBV2	NA	NA	TGTGCCAGCAGTGTCGGGGCATTACAAGAGACCCAGTACTTC	CASSVGALQETQYF
17	TRBJ2-7	TRBV7-9	NA	TRBD1	TGTGCCAGCAGCCTTCGACGGGACAGGGGAACGTCCTACGAGCAGTACTTC	CASSLRRDRGTSYEQYF
17	TRBJ2-6	TRBV15	NA	NA	TGTGCCACCAGCAGATCCCAGGCAGGGTACGGGGCCAACGTCCTGACTTTC	CATSRSQAGYGANVLTF
15	TRBJ2-2	TRBV2	NA	NA	TGTGCCACAAGGACCGAAGAGGCAGGCACCGGGGAGCTGTTTTTT	CATRTEEAGTGELFF
14	TRBJ1-3	TRBV30	NA	NA	TGTGCCTGGAGCGGACAAGGCTCTGGAAACACCATATATTTT	CAWSGQGSGNTIYF
15	TRBJ2-7	TRBV19	NA	TRBD1	TGTGCCAGTAGTCCGGGGACAGGGTCCTCCTACGAGCAGTACTTC	CASSPGTGSSYEQYF
14	TRBJ2-7	TRBV7-8	NA	NA	TGTGCCAGCAGCGCCCGGGACGGTTTCTACGAGCAGTACTTC	CASSARDGFYEQYF
12	TRBJ2-7	TRBV14	NA	NA	TGTGCCAGCAGCCAATCCGGGTACGAGCAGTACTTC	CASSQSGYEQYF
13	TRBJ1-2	TRBV6-5	NA	NA	TGTGCCAGCAGTTACCCGGGGAACTATGGCTACACCTTC	CASSYPGNYGYTF
11	TRBJ1-1	TRBV15	NA	NA	TGTGCCACCAGCCATAAGGGTGCAGCTTTCTTT	CATSHKGAAFF
12	TRBJ2-4	TRBV18	once	NA	TGTGCCAGCTCACCAGGCCCCCTAGTTCAGTACTTC	CASSPGPLVQYF
13	TRBJ1-5	TRBV18	NA	NA	TGTGCCAGCTCACCACTCGGCGGACAGCCCCAGCATTTT	CASSPLGGQPQHF
15	TRBJ2-1	TRBV5-1	NA	TRBD2	TGCGCCAGCAGCTTGGAACTAGCGGGGGTGGCTGAGCAGTTCTTC	CASSLELAGVAEQFF